This T cell receptor (beta chain) originates from a study of shared clonotypes between healthy human individuals. Only in-frame clones appear in the TCRdb table, and some are missing; sequencing was by immunoSEQ multiplex PCR. The profile covers 2.3 million or so clones, with over 90% appearing a single time and 0.35% to 0.45% taken by the ten largest. This clone was counted once. This CDR3 spans 13 amino acids. Trimming left V 7 bases short and J 2 bases short, with 12 bases between. Per the germline V gene, CDR1 is MDHEN and CDR2 is SYDVKM. Sequencing used naive CD4+ T cells from PBMCs. Subset specified: CD45RA+ positively selected. The receptor was derived from a man between 18 and 29 years old in good health. Some clones in this sample may be carry-over from other donors' samples. V and J are TRBV28 and TRBJ2-7; TRBD1 might be the D (7 bases). The CDR3 coding sequence is TGTGCCAGCACGGAGGGACAGCCCTACGAGCAGTACTTC. Protein: CASTEGQPYEQYF.